This T cell receptor (beta chain) came from a study of T cell changes during pregnancy in multiple sclerosis. The CDR3 spans 20 residues. V shed 4 bases, J shed 5 bases, and the junction held 14 bases outside the gene matches. Germline lookup yields CDR1 LGHNA and CDR2 YNFKEQ. The protocol was immunoSEQ multiplex PCR, while the TCRdb copy is restricted to in-frame clones and leaves out a portion. In the table there are tens of thousands of clones, more than 75% of which are singletons. The chain recombines TRBV4-2 with TRBJ2-4; 16 nucleotides align to TRBD2. The sample was CD8+ T cells from peripheral blood mononuclear cells, taken after pregnancy. The origin of this receptor is a female donor in good health, enrolled as a control in a pregnancy study. The CDR3 DNA reads TGTGCCAGCAGCCCAAATAGGGGACTAGCGGGGGGGCACTGGGAAAACATTCAGTACTTC. It encodes CASSPNRGLAGGHWENIQYF.